This T cell receptor (beta chain) was sequenced in a study of T cells in Graves' hyperthyroidism and ophthalmopathy. Germline assignment: CDR1 DFQATT and CDR2 SNEGSKA (reference sequence). With 3 bases removed from V and 3 bases from J, the gap between germline ends came to 20 bases. The CDR3 has 16 residues. This clonotype was found a few times. Amplified TCR beta CDR3 regions derived from RNA transcripts. The HTBI primer set served for first-round RT-PCR of the TCR CDR3. TCRdb passed the multiplex PCR reads through MiXCR, listing each CDR3 protein once. The sample lists under 350,000 distinct CDR3 sequences, about 14% occurring once.

The source material was blood. The genes are TRBV20-1 and TRBJ2-5; the D is unclear. This clonotype originated in a woman in her twenties or thirties with Graves' hyperthyroidism that later progressed to Graves' ophthalmopathy. In nucleotides, the CDR3 is TGCAGTGCTAGTAGTGCCAGCAGTGAATGGAAAGAGACCCAGTACTTC. The encoded protein is CSASSASSEWKETQYF.